This T cell receptor (beta chain) was identified in a study of blood T cell repertoires in COVID-19. At the level of the study: Samples representing acute and convalescent COVID-19 were sourced from the United States, Italy and Spain. Sample material is recorded as cDNA or gDNA derived from T cells, B-cell-depleted T cells, or PBMCs.

Methods used by the authors: Amplification of reference gene primers was used by the study to estimate nucleated cell counts. Assay: immunoSEQ multiplex PCR; the TCRdb copy retains only in-frame clones and omits some. V, J and clone size derive from that table, while D and trimming were established from the DNA sequence. The sample has approximately 230,000 clones; about 90% are singletons. The CDR3 has 15 amino acids. Germline values: CDR1 LGHDT, CDR2 YNNKEL (reference sequence). V gave up 1 base and J gave up 1 base, with 10 bases separating them. The sample consisted of peripheral blood. The clonotype originates from a man between 18 and 35 years old with active or convalescent COVID-19. The chain combines TRBV3-1 (or the pseudogene TRBV3-2) with TRBJ1-1; possibly TRBD1 for D (6 bases). The CDR3 spells CASSQARGTNTEAFF. The CDR3 bases are TGTGCCAGCAGCCAAGCGAGGGGGACGAACACTGAAGCTTTCTTT.